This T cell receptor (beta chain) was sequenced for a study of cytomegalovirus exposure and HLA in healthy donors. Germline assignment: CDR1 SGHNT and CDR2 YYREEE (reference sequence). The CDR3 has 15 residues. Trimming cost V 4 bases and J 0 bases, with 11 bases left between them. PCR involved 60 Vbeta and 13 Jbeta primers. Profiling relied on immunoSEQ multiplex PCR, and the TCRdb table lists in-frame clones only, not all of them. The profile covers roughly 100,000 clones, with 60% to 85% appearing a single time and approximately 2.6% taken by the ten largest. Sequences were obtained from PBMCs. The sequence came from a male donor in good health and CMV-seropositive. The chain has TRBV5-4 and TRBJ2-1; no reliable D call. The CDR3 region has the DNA TGTGCCAGCAGCGTTGACATGGGCTCCTACAATGAGCAGTTCTTC. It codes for CASSVDMGSYNEQFF.